The 20 T cell receptor beta chains below all came from one sample that was sequenced in a study of neoadjuvant anti-PD-1 for oral cavity cancer. TCRdb's table, derived via immunoSEQ multiplex PCR, lists solely in-frame clones and lacks some. The sample includes 50,000 to 65,000 clones, 70% to 85% seen only once; the top ten take 2.6%. The source was PBMCs, collected before nivolumab (anti-PD-1) treatment. Source of these receptors: a person aged 35 to 85 with oral cavity squamous cell carcinoma.

The chain carries TRBV18 and TRBJ2-3, with TRBD2 matching over 8 bases. Germline values: CDR1 KGHSH, CDR2 LQKENI. This CDR3 is built from 15 residues. V gave up 3 bases and J gave up 3 bases; unmatched junction bases: 5. CDR3 sequence (DNA): TGTGCCAGCTCACCTCGGACTAGCCCGACAGATACGCAGTATTTT. It encodes CASSPRTSPTDTQYF.

In this sample, this clone turned up a few times. The genes are TRBV6-6 and TRBJ2-3; the match to TRBD1 covers 8 bases. CDR1 and CDR2 (germline): MNHNY, SVGAGI (reference sequence). V lost 6 bases, J lost 3 bases, and 8 bases stayed unmatched. CDR3 length equals 15 residues. Here the CDR3 DNA reads TGTGCCAGCAGCCTCGGGACAGGACTGACAGATACGCAGTATTTT. Translating gives CASSLGTGLTDTQYF.

The chain links TRBV27 to TRBJ2-3; 7 positions agree with TRBD2. The germline gives CDR1 MNHEY, CDR2 SMNVEV (reference sequence). Trimming took 3 bases from V and 1 from J; bases not matched to a gene: 7. This CDR3 has 16 amino acids. CDR3 bases: TGTGCCAGCAGTTTGAGCGGGGCGAGGCGCACAGATACGCAGTATTTT. It yields the protein CASSLSGARRTDTQYF.

The chain combines TRBV19 with TRBJ2-2; 12 bases line up with TRBD1. The germline V gene encodes CDR1 LNHDA and CDR2 SQIVND (reference sequence). V shed 6 bases, J shed 4 bases, and the junction held 12 bases outside the gene matches. This CDR3 spans 18 amino acids. CDR3 DNA: TGTGCCAGTAGCCCCGGGACAGGGGGCATCTTGGGCACCGGGGAGCTGTTTTTT. This sequence encodes CASSPGTGGILGTGELFF.

V gene TRBV5-1 combines with J gene TRBJ1-1; D possibly corresponds to TRBD1 (6 bases). Trimming removed 0 bases at V and 6 bases at J, with 15 bases between. The CDR3 extends over 15 amino acids. The germline gives CDR1 SGHRS, CDR2 YFSETQ. The CDR3 protein is CASSLVGASKSEAFF. Here the CDR3 DNA reads TGCGCCAGCAGCTTGGTGGGGGCTTCAAAATCTGAAGCTTTCTTT.

This sequence joins TRBV11-1 and TRBJ1-1; D is ambiguous. V was cut by 5 bases and J by 2 bases, with 12 bases left in between. This CDR3 is built from 14 residues. Germline V lookup: CDR1 SGHAT, CDR2 FQDESV (reference sequence). The CDR3 reads CASSQWGGNTEAFF. The CDR3 DNA sequence: TGTGCCAGCAGCCAGTGGGGAGGTAACACTGAAGCTTTCTTT.

V is TRBV5-6 and J is TRBJ1-4; tentatively, D is TRBD1 (5 bases). Looked up from germline, CDR1 is SGHDT and CDR2 is YYEEEE. The CDR3 contains 15 residues. The V and J ends lost 5 bases and 6 bases respectively, with 17 bases between them. CDR3 DNA: TGTGCCAGCAGTCAAAGCCCGGGACGGGATGAAAAACTGTTTTTT. Its translation is CASSQSPGRDEKLFF.

The rearrangement links TRBV15 to TRBJ2-7, with D hard to call. From germline, CDR1 is LNHNV and CDR2 YYDKDF (reference sequence). The CDR3 spans 13 residues. V was clipped by 0 bases and J by 7 bases, with 10 bases between them. CDR3: CATSRDPAREQYF. In nucleotides, the CDR3 is TGTGCCACCAGCAGAGATCCGGCGAGGGAGCAGTACTTC. Based on the CDR3 plus reference TRBV15 and TRBJ2-7, the full variable domain is DAMVIQNPRYQVTQFGKPVTLSCSQTLNHNVMYWYQQKSSQAPKLLFHYYDKDFNNEADTPDNFQSRRPNTSFCFLDIRSPGLGDTAMYLCATSRDPAREQYFGPGTRLTVT.

V and J are TRBV28 and TRBJ2-3; TRBD2 agrees at 11 bases. This CDR3 has 15 amino acids. Germline V gene data show CDR1 as MDHEN and CDR2 as SYDVKM. Trimming removed 11 bases from V and 3 bases from J; junction bases left unmatched: 10. For the CDR3, the DNA is TGTGCCTACGGCCTAGCGGGAGGTAGGACAGATACGCAGTATTTT. Its translation is CAYGLAGGRTDTQYF.

The sample holds a few counts of this clone. The chain links TRBV7-9 to TRBJ2-1, with D uncertain. V was clipped by 0 bases and J by 6 bases, with 3 bases between them. Germline assignment: CDR1 SEHNR and CDR2 FQNEAQ (reference sequence). The CDR3 has 12 amino acids. CDR3 coding DNA: TGTGCCAGCAGCTTAGCAAGCAATGAGCAGTTCTTC. Residues: CASSLASNEQFF. The whole variable domain, remainder taken from reference TRBV7-9 and TRBJ2-1, is DTGVSQNPRHKITKRGQNVTFRCDPISEHNRLYWYRQTLGQGPEFLTYFQNEAQLEKSRLLSDRFSAERPKGSFSTLEIQRTEQGDSAMYLCASSLASNEQFFGPGTRLTVL.

This clone was detected a few times. The rearrangement joins TRBV2 to TRBJ2-7; D might be TRBD1 or TRBD2, each matching 5 bases. The germline V gene encodes CDR1 SNHLY and CDR2 FYNNEI. The CDR3 covers 15 residues. The V end was cut by 5 bases, the J end by 3 bases, with 17 bases between. The CDR3 sequence is CASSPTGGIRYEQYF. In nucleotides, the CDR3 is TGTGCCAGCAGTCCCACTGGGGGAATACGCTACGAGCAGTACTTC.

The chain recombines TRBV11-3 with TRBJ2-7, with TRBD1 matching 7 bases. The germline CDR1 and CDR2 sequences are SGHNT and YENEEA. The J segment lost 2 bases and the V segment lost 5 bases, leaving 12 bases of the junction unmatched. This CDR3 spans 16 amino acids. The CDR3 region has the DNA TGTGCCAGCAGCCCCGAAGGGACAGCACTCCCCTACGAGCAGTACTTC. It yields the protein CASSPEGTALPYEQYF.

V is TRBV13 and J is TRBJ2-7; 12 bases are a match to TRBD1. J was trimmed by 5 bases and V by 3 bases; bases with no gene match: 5. The germline V gene has CDR1 PRHDT and CDR2 FYEKMQ (reference sequence). The CDR3 totals 15 residues. The CDR3 DNA follows: TGTGCCAGCAGCTTTTGGGACAGGGGGCGGCACGAGCAGTACTTC. It encodes CASSFWDRGRHEQYF.

The V gene is TRBV29-1, the J gene TRBJ1-2; tentatively, D is TRBD1 (6 bases). Germline V gives CDR1 SQVTM, CDR2 ANQGSEA. V lost 3 bases, J lost 2 bases, and 10 bases lay in between. The CDR3 has 13 amino acids. The CDR3 reads CSVEGRGNYGYTF. The CDR3 coding sequence is TGCAGCGTTGAGGGCAGGGGCAACTATGGCTACACCTTC.

This sequence joins TRBV7-9 and TRBJ2-5; D not certain. Trimming took 3 bases from V and 5 from J, leaving 13 bases between them. The CDR3 extends over 14 amino acids. The germline V gene has CDR1 SEHNR and CDR2 FQNEAQ (reference sequence). The CDR3 loop is CASSFLAGSETQYF. CDR3 DNA: TGTGCCAGCAGCTTCTTGGCCGGGTCGGAGACCCAGTACTTC.

The chain carries TRBV5-6 and TRBJ1-6; TRBD1 is a possible D gene (6 bases). Per germline, CDR1 SGHDT and CDR2 YYEEEE. The CDR3 covers 15 residues. Between the trimmed V and J ends, which lost 1 base and 7 bases, there was a span of 12 bases. This CDR3 is CASSLRGAGNSPLHF. In DNA, the CDR3 is TGTGCCAGCAGCTTGCGGGGGGCAGGCAATTCACCCCTCCACTTT.

The rearrangement uses TRBV9 and TRBJ1-1; D ambiguous. V lost 0 bases, J lost 7 bases, and 10 bases lay in between. This CDR3 comprises 13 residues. In germline, CDR1 is SGDLS, CDR2 YYNGEE. Here the CDR3 reads CASSVVGTGEAFF. Written as DNA, the CDR3 is TGTGCCAGCAGCGTAGTAGGAACGGGTGAAGCTTTCTTT.

The J gene is TRBJ2-5, the V gene TRBV7-8; 9 nucleotides match TRBD1. The germline V gene has CDR1 SGHVS and CDR2 FQNEAQ. The junction had 4 bases not matched to a gene; V was cut back by 5 bases and J by 3 bases. The CDR3 length is 14 residues. The CDR3, as DNA: TGTGCCAGCAGCCGAGGGACAGGGAAAGAGACCCAGTACTTC. Protein product: CASSRGTGKETQYF.

There are a few counts of this clone. The V and J genes are TRBV5-8 and TRBJ2-1; D call uncertain. V was pared by 1 base and J by 3 bases, with 5 bases between. CDR1 is SGHTS, CDR2 YDEGEE, per germline. CDR3 length equals 13 residues. The CDR3 is CASSLFNYNEQFF. Written as DNA, the CDR3 is TGTGCCAGCAGCTTGTTCAACTACAATGAGCAGTTCTTC.

This chain uses TRBV5-1 with TRBJ2-2, with D hard to call. The CDR3 contains 15 residues. The V gene lost 0 bases and the J gene lost 8 bases, with 14 bases spanning the gap. Germline lookup yields CDR1 SGHRS and CDR2 YFSETQ. CDR3 sequence: CASSLDNLGWGELFF. The CDR3 nucleotides read TGCGCCAGCAGCTTGGACAACCTCGGATGGGGGGAGCTGTTTTTT.